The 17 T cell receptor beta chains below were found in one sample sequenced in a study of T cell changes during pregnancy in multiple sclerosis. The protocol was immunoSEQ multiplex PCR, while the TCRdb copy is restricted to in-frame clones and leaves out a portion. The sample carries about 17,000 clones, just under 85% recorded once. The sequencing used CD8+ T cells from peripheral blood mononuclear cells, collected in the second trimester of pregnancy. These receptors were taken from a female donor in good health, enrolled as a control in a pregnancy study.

The CDR3 loop reads CASSPGRQGRYDEQYF. The CDR3 DNA reads as TGTGCCAGCAGTCCGGGCAGACAGGGGAGGTATGACGAGCAGTACTTC. The V gene is TRBV7-2, the J gene TRBJ2-7; 8 positions match TRBD1. Germline CDR1 SGHTA, CDR2 FQGNSA. The CDR3 is 16 residues long. V gave up 6 bases and J gave up 5 bases; unmatched junction bases: 15.

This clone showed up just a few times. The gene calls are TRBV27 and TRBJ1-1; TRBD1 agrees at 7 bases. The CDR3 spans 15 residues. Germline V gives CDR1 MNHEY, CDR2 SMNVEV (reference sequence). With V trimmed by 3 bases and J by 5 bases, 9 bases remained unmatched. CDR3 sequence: CASSLQGVYGTEAFF. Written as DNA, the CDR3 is TGTGCCAGCAGTTTGCAGGGGGTCTACGGAACTGAAGCTTTCTTT.

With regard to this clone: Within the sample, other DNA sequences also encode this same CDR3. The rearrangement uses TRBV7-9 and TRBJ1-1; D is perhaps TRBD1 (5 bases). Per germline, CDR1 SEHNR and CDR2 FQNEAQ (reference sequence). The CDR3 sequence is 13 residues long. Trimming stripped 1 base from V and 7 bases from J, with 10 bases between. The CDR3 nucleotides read TGTGCCAGCAGCTTAGGGACACAAAATGAAGCTTTCTTT. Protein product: CASSLGTQNEAFF.

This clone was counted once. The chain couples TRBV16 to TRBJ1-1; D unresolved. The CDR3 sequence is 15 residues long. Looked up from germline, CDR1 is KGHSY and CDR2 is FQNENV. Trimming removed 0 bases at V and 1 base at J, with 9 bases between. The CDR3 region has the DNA TGTGCCAGCAGCCAATCCCCGTTTCCGAACACTGAAGCTTTCTTT. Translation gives CASSQSPFPNTEAFF.

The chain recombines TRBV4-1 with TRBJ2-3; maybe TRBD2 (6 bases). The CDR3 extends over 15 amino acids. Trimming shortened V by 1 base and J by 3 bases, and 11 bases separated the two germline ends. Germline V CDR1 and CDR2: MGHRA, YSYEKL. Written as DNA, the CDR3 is TGCGCCAGCAGCCAAGCCTGGAGGGGAACAGATACGCAGTATTTT. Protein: CASSQAWRGTDTQYF.

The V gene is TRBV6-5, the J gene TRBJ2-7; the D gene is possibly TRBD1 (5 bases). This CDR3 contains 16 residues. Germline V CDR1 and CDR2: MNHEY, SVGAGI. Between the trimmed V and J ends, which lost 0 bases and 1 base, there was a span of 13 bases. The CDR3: CASSYSIPQGSYEQYF. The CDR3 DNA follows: TGTGCCAGCAGTTACTCGATCCCTCAGGGATCCTACGAGCAGTACTTC.

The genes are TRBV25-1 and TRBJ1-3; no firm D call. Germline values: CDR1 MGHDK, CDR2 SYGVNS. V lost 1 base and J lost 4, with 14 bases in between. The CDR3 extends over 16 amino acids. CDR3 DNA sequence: TGTGCCAGCAGTGAATCTCGCACCCTAGCAGGAAACACCATATATTTT. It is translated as CASSESRTLAGNTIYF.

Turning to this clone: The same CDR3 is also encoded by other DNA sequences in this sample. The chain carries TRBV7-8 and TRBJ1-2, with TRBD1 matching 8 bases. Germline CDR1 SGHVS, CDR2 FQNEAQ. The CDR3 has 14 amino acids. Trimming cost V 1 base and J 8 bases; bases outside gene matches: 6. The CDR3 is CASSLGQGARGYTF. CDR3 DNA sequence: TGTGCCAGCAGCTTAGGGCAGGGGGCTAGGGGCTACACCTTC.

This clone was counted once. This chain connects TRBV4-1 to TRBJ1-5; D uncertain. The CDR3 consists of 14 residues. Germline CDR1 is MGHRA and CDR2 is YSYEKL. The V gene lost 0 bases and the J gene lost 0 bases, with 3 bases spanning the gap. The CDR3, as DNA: TGCGCCAGCAGCCAAGACTCTAGCAATCAGCCCCAGCATTTT. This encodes CASSQDSSNQPQHF.

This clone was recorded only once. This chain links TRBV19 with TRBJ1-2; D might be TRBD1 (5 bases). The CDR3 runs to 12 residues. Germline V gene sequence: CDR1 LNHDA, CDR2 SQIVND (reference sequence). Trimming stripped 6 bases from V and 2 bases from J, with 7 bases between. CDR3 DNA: TGTGCCAGTAGACAGGCCAACTATGGCTACACCTTC. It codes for CASRQANYGYTF. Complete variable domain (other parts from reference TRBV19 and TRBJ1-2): DGGITQSPKYLFRKEGQNVTLSCEQNLNHDAMYWYRQDPGQGLRLIYYSQIVNDFQKGDIAEGYSVSREKKESFPLTVTSAQKNPTAFYLCASRQANYGYTFGSGTRLTVV.

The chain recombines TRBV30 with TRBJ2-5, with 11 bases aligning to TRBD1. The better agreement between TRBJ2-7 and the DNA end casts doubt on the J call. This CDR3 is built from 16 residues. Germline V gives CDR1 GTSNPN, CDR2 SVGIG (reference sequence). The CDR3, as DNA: TGTGCCTGGAGTGTGCAACCGGGACAGGGGGCCTACGAGCAGTACTTC. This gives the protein CAWSVQPGQGAYEQYF.

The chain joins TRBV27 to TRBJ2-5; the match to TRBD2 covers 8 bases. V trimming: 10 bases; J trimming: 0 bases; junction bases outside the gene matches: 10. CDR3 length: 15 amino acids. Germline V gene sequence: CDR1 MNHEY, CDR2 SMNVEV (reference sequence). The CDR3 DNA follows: TGTGCCACCCGGGGGGGCGGGCCGTACCAAGAGACCCAGTACTTC. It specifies CATRGGGPYQETQYF.

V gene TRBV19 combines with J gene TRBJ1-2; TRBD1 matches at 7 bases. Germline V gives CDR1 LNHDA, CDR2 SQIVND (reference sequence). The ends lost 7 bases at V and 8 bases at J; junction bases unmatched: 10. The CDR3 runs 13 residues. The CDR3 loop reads CASTAGTDRGYTF. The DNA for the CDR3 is TGTGCCAGTACCGCCGGGACAGATAGAGGCTACACCTTC.

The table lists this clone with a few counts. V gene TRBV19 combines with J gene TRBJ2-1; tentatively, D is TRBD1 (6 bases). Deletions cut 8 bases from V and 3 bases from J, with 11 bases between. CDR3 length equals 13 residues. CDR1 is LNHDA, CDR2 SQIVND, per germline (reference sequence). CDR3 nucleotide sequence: TGTGCCAGTCAGGACAGCCACTACAATGAGCAGTTCTTC. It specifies CASQDSHYNEQFF.

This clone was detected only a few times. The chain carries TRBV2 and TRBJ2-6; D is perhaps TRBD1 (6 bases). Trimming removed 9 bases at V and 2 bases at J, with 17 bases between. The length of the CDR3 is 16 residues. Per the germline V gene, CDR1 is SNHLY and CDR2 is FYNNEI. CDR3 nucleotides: TGTGCCAGGGGGGCGGCAGAGGAGGCTGGGGCCAACGTCCTGACTTTC. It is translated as CARGAAEEAGANVLTF.

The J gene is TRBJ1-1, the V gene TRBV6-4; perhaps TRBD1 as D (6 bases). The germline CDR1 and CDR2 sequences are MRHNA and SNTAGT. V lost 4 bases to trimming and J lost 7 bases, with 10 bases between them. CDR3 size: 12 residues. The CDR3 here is CASSGGGREAFF. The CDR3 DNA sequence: TGTGCCAGCAGTGGGGGGGGGCGTGAAGCTTTCTTT.

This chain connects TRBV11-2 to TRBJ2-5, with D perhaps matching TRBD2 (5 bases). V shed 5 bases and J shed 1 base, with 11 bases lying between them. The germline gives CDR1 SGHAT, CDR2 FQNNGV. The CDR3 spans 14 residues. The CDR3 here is CASSALRGQETQYF. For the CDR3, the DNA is TGTGCCAGCAGCGCCCTTCGGGGCCAAGAGACCCAGTACTTC.